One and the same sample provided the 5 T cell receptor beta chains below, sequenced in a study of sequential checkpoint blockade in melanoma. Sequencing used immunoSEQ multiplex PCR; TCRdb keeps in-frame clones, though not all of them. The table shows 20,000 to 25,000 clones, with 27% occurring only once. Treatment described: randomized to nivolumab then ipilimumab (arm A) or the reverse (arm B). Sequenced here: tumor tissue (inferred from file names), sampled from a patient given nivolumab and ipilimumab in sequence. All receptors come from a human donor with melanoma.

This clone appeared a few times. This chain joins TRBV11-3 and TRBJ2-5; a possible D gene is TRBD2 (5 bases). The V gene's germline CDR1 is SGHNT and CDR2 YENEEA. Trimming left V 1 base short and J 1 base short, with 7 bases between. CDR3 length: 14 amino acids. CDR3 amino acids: CASSLGEIQETQYF. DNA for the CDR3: TGTGCCAGCAGCTTAGGGGAGATCCAAGAGACCCAGTACTTC.

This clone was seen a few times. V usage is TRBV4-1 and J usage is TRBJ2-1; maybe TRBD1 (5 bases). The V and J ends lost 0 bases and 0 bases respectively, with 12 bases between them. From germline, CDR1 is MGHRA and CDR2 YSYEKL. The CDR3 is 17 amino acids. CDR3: CASSQEVDSSSYNEQFF. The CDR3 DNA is TGCGCCAGCAGCCAAGAGGTAGACAGCAGCTCCTACAATGAGCAGTTCTTC.

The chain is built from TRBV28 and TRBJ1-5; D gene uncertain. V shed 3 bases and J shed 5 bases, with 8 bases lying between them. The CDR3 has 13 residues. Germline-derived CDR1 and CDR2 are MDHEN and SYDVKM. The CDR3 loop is CASSFNGYQPQHF. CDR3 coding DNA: TGTGCCAGCAGTTTCAATGGTTATCAGCCCCAGCATTTT.

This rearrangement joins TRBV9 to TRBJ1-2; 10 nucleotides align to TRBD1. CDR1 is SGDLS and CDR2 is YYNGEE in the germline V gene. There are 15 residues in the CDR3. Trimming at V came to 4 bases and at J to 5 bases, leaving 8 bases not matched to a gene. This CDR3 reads CASSFVPGQGYGYTF. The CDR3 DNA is TGTGCCAGCAGCTTCGTCCCGGGACAGGGGTATGGCTACACCTTC. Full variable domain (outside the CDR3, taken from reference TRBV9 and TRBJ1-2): DSGVTQTPKHLITATGQRVTLRCSPRSGDLSVYWYQQSLDQGLQFLIQYYNGEERAKGNILERFSAQQFPDLHSELNLSSLELGDSALYFCASSFVPGQGYGYTFGSGTRLTVV.

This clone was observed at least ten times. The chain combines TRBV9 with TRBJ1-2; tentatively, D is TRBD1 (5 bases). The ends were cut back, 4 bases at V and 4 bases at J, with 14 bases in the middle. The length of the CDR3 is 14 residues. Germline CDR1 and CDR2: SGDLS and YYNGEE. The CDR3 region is CASSPSGGSYGYTF. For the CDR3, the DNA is TGTGCCAGCAGCCCCTCTGGGGGGAGCTATGGCTACACCTTC.